The rows below give T cell receptor beta chains drawn from one sample of a study of shared clonotypes between healthy human individuals. Profiling relied on immunoSEQ multiplex PCR, and the TCRdb table lists in-frame clones only, not all of them. The repertoire has about 2 million clones, 95% of them found once; the top ten carry more than 0.1%. The sequencing input was naive CD4+ T cells sorted from blood. The receptors were gathered from a man between 18 and 35 years old in good health. Both conserved end residues are part of each CDR3. D genes are given only for firm matches. Size values are once, few and many counts, or a class for expanded clones, and some rows have none.

TRBJ2-2,TRBV25-1,TRBD1,few,TGTGCCAGCAGTGAATCGCTGGGACAGGGTAAAAACACCGGGGAGCTGTTTTTT,CASSESLGQGKNTGELFF
TRBJ2-5,TRBV2,-,-,TGTGCCAGCAGGCCTCACGGGGTAGGGGAGACCCAGTACTTC,CASRPHGVGETQYF
TRBJ2-5,TRBV5-6,-,-,TGTGCCAGCAGCTTGGTTCCTCTTGAGACCCAGTACTTC,CASSLVPLETQYF
TRBJ2-5,TRBV9,TRBD1,-,TGTGCCAGCAGCACGCAGGGACAGGGGGCAGGCGAGACCCAGTACTTC,CASSTQGQGAGETQYF
TRBJ2-2,TRBV7-2,TRBD2,-,TGTGCCAGCAGTTATACAGGGTTTCGCGGGGGGACGGAGCTGTTTTTT,CASSYTGFRGGTELFF
TRBJ2-2,TRBV11-3,-,-,TGTGCCAGCAGCTTCTCCGGGACACTTGTAGCCGGGGAGCTGTTTTTT,CASSFSGTLVAGELFF
TRBJ2-5,TRBV2,-,-,TGTGCCAGCAGTTCTGGGGGGCAAGAGACCCAGTACTTC,CASSSGGQETQYF
TRBJ2-7,TRBV11-2,-,-,TGTGCCAGCAGCCGAGGGTTCTACGAGCAGTACTTC,CASSRGFYEQYF
TRBJ1-1,TRBV28,-,once,TGTGCCAGCAGTTTAATTGACACCGACTGGGCTGAAGCTTTCTTT,CASSLIDTDWAEAFF
TRBJ2-3,TRBV4-1,-,-,TGCGCCAGCAGCCAAGATACTGGCTGGACAGATACGCAGTATTTT,CASSQDTGWTDTQYF
TRBJ1-2,TRBV6-1,-,-,TGTGCCAGCAGTGAAAGTAAAGGAAACTATGGCTACACCTTC,CASSESKGNYGYTF
TRBJ1-4,TRBV18,-,-,TGTGCCAGCTCGGCAGGGGCAACTAATGAAAAACTGTTTTTT,CASSAGATNEKLFF
TRBJ2-7,TRBV5-1,-,-,TGCGCCAGCAGCTTGGACCCGACAGGCTCCTACGAGCAGTACTTC,CASSLDPTGSYEQYF
TRBJ1-3,TRBV18,-,once,TGTGCCAGCTCACCAGGGACCCTAGACTCTGGAAACACCATATATTTT,CASSPGTLDSGNTIYF
TRBJ1-2,TRBV6-5,TRBD1,-,TGTGCCAGCAGTCCTTCGACAGGGGGCGGCTATGGCTACACCTTC,CASSPSTGGGYGYTF
TRBJ2-1,TRBV7-2,TRBD2,-,TGTGCCAGCAGCTCGAGACTAGCGATGGGCAATGAGCAGTTCTTC,CASSSRLAMGNEQFF
TRBJ2-1,TRBV11-3,TRBD1,-,TGTGCCAGCAGCTTAGGGACAGGGGATCTCGATGAGCAGTTCTTC,CASSLGTGDLDEQFF
TRBJ2-3,TRBV30,-,-,TGTGCCTGGAGTGAGTCGGGACTCGTCACAGATACGCAGTATTTT,CAWSESGLVTDTQYF
TRBJ1-2,TRBV11-2,-,-,TGTGCCAGCAGCTCCTCAGCCCCGGGGTATGGCTACACCTTC,CASSSSAPGYGYTF
TRBJ2-7,TRBV29-1,-,-,TGCAGCGTTGAAGATAAAGGACGCGTCGAGCAGTACTTC,CSVEDKGRVEQYF
TRBJ2-5,TRBV15,-,once,TGTGCCACCAGCAGAGCACAGGGAGAGACCCAGTACTTC,CATSRAQGETQYF
TRBJ2-5,TRBV5-4,TRBD1,-,TGTGCCAGCAGCTTGTCGGGACAGGGGATAGAGACCCAGTACTTC,CASSLSGQGIETQYF
TRBJ2-2,TRBV30,-,-,TGTGCCTGGAGGTCGAGGAACACCGGGGAGCTGTTTTTT,CAWRSRNTGELFF
TRBJ1-2,TRBV30,-,-,TGTGCCTGGAGTGTAGGGACATCGGGATATGGCTACACCTTC,CAWSVGTSGYGYTF
TRBJ2-5,TRBV5-1,TRBD2,-,TGCGCCAGCAGCTGGGTTACTAGCGGGACTCAAGAGACCCAGTACTTC,CASSWVTSGTQETQYF
TRBJ2-7,TRBV7-2,TRBD2,once,TGTGCCAGCAGCTTACCGAGGGAGATAGCGGGATCCTACGAGCAGTACTTC,CASSLPREIAGSYEQYF
TRBJ1-5,TRBV28,-,-,TGTGCCAGCAGTTTGAGCGGACACCCTCAGCCCCAGCATTTT,CASSLSGHPQPQHF
TRBJ1-2,TRBV6-1,-,-,TGTGCCAGCAGTGAAGGTTATTTTGTAGTTTATGGCTACACCTTC,CASSEGYFVVYGYTF